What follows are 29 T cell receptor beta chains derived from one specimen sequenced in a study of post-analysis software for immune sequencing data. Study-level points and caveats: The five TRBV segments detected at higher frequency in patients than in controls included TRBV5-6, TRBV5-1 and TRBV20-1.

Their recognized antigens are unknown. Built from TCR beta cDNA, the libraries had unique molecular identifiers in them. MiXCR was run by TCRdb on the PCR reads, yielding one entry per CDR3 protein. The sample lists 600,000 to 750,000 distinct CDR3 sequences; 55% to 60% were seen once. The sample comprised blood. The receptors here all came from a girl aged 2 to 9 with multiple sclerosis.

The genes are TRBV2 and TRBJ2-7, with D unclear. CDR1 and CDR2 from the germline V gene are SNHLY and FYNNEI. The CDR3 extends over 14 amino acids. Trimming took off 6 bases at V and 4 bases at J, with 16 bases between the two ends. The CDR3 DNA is TGTGCCAGCAGCGAGGACCTAAGATTTTACGAGCAGTACTTC. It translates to CASSEDLRFYEQYF. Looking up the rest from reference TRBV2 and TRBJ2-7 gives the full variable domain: EPEVTQTPSHQVTQMGQEVILRCVPISNHLYFYWYRQILGQKVEFLVSFYNNEISEKSEIFDDQFSVERPDGSNFTLKIRSTKLEDSAMYFCASSEDLRFYEQYFGPGTRLTVT.

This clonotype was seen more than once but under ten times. CDR3 nucleotide sequence: TGCGCCAGCAGCCAAGAAACTTTGACCTCCGCCTACAATGAGCAGTTCTTC. This encodes CASSQETLTSAYNEQFF. J is TRBJ2-1 and V is TRBV4-1; no clear D. Per the germline V gene, CDR1 is MGHRA and CDR2 is YSYEKL. This CDR3 has 17 residues. V was pared by 0 bases and J by 2 bases, with 14 bases between.

CDR3 sequence: CASSLGPSGEQFF. CDR3 sequence (DNA): TGTGCCAGCAGCTTGGGCCCCTCAGGTGAGCAGTTCTTC. The rearrangement links TRBV13 to TRBJ2-1; D not certain. The CDR3 covers 13 residues. V was trimmed by 3 bases and J by 9 bases, leaving 12 bases between them. Germline CDR1 and CDR2: PRHDT and FYEKMQ (reference sequence).

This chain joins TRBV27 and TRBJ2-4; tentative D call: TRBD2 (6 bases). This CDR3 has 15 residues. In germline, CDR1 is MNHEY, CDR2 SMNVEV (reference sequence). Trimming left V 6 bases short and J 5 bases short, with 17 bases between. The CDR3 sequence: CASSPIGGKQNIQYF. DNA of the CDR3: TGTGCCAGCAGCCCCATTGGGGGGAAACAAAACATTCAGTACTTC.

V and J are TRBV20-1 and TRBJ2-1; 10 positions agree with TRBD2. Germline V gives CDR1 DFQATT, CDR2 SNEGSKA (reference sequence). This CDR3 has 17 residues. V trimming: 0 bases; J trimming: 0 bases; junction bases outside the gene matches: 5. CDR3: CSARDTSGAHSYNEQFF. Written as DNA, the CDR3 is TGCAGTGCTAGAGATACTAGCGGGGCTCACTCCTACAATGAGCAGTTCTTC.

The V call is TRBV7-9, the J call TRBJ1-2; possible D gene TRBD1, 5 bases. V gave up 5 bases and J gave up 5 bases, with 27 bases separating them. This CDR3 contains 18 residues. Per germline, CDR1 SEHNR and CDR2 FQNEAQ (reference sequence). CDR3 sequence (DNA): TGTGCCAGCAGCCCACAACCCGGGGCAGGGATTGGGGCATATGGCTACACCTTC. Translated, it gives CASSPQPGAGIGAYGYTF.

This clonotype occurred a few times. CDR3 nucleotide sequence: TGTGCCAGCAGTGGCCCCGGGGGGGGCGAGCAGTACTTC. As protein: CASSGPGGGEQYF. J is TRBJ2-7 and V is TRBV28, with 8 bases identical to TRBD2. CDR3 size: 13 residues. Germline-derived CDR1 and CDR2 are MDHEN and SYDVKM. J lost 6 bases, V lost 5 bases, and 6 bases had no gene match.

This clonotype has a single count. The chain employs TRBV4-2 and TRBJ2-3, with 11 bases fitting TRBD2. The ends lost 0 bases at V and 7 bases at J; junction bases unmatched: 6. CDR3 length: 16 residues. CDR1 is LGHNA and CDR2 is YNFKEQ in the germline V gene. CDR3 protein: CASSQEASGGMNTQYF. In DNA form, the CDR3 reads TGTGCCAGCAGCCAAGAGGCTAGCGGGGGGATGAATACGCAGTATTTT.

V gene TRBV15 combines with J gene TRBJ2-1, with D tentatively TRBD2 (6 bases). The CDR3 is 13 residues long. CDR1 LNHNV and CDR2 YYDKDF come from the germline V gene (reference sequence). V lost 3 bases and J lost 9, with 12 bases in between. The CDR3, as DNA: TGTGCCACCAGCAGTACACTAGCTGGTGAGCAGTTCTTC. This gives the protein CATSSTLAGEQFF.

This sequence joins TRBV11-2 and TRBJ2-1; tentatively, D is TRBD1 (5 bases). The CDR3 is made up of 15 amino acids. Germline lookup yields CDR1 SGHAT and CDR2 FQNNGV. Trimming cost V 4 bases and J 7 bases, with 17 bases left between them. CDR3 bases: TGTGCCAGCAGCTCGTCCTCGACAGCTTATAATGAGCAGTTCTTC. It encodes CASSSSSTAYNEQFF. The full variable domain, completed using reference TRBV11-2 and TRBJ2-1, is EAGVAQSPRYKIIEKRQSVAFWCNPISGHATLYWYQQILGQGPKLLIQFQNNGVVDDSQLPKDRFSAERLKGVDSTLKIQPAKLEDSAVYLCASSSSSTAYNEQFFGPGTRLTVL.

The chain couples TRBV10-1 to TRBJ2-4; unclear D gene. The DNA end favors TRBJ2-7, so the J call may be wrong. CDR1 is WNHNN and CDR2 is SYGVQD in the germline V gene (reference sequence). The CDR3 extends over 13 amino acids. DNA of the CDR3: TGCGCCAGCAGTGAGAGCTCACGTTACGAGCAGTACTTC. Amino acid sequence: CASSESSRYEQYF.

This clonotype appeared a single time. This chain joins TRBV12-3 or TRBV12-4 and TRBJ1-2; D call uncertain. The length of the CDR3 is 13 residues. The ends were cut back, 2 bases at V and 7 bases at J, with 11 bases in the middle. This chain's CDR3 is CASSLNAEGGYTF. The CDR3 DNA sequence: TGTGCCAGCAGTTTAAACGCGGAGGGTGGCTACACCTTC.

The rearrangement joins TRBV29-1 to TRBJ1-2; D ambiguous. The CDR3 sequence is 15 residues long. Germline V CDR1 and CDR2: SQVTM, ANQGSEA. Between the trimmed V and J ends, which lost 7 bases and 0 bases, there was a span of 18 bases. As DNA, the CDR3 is TGCAGCGCCCCTTATATTGGACCTTCTAACTATGGCTACACCTTC. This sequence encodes CSAPYIGPSNYGYTF.

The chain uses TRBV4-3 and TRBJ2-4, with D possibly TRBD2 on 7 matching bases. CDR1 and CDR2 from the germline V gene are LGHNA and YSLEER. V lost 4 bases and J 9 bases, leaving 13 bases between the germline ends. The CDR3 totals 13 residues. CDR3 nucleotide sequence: TGCGCCAGCAGCCTCGCAGGGGAGGGCATTCAGTACTTC. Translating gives CASSLAGEGIQYF.

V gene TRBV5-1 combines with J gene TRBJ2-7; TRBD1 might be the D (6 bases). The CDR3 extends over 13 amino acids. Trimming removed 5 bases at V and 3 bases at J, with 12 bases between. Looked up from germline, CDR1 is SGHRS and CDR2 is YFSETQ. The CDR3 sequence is CASSFTGLYEQYF. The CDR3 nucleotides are TGCGCCAGCAGTTTTACAGGGCTCTACGAGCAGTACTTC.

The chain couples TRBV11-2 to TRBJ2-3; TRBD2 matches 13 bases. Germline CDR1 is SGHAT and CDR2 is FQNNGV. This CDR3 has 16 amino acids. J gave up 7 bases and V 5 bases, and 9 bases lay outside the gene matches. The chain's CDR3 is CASSARTSGRGNTQYF. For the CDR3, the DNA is TGTGCCAGCAGCGCCCGGACTAGCGGGAGAGGAAATACGCAGTATTTT.

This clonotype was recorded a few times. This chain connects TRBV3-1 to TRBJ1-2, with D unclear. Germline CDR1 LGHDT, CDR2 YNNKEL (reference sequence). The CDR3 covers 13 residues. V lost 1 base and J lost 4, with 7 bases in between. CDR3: CASSQGGVYGYTF. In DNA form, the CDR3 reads TGTGCCAGCAGCCAAGGCGGAGTCTATGGCTACACCTTC.

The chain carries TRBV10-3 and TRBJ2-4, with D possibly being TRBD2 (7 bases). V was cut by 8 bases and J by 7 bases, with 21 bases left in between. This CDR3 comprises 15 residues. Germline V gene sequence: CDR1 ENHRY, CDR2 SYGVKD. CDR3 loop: CAIQEGGSLWNIQYF. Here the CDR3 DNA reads TGTGCCATCCAAGAGGGGGGGAGTTTATGGAACATTCAGTACTTC.

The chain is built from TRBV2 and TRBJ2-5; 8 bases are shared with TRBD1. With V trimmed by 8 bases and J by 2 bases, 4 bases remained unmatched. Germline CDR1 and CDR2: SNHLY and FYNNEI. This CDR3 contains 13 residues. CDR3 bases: TGTGCCAGCGCAGGGGGCACGCAAGAGACCCAGTACTTC. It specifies CASAGGTQETQYF.

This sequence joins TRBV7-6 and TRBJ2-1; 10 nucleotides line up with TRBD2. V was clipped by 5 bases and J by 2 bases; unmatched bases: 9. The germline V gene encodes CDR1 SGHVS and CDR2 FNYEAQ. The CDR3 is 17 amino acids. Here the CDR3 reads CASSPGLAASPYNEQFF. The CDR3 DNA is TGTGCCAGCAGCCCCGGACTAGCGGCCTCCCCCTACAATGAGCAGTTCTTC.

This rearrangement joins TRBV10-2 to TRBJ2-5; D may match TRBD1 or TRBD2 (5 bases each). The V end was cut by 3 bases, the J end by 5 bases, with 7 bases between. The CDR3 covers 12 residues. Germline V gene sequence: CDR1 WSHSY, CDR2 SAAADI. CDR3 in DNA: TGCGCCAGCAGTGATGAGGGGGAGACCCAGTACTTC. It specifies CASSDEGETQYF.

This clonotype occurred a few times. As DNA, the CDR3 is TGTGCCAGCAGTGTTGTACTAGCGGGGGTTAATGAGCAGTTCTTC. Its translation: CASSVVLAGVNEQFF. This sequence joins TRBV2 and TRBJ2-1; 11 nucleotides agree with TRBD2. Germline CDR1 and CDR2: SNHLY and FYNNEI. The CDR3 has 15 residues. V shed 4 bases, J shed 7 bases, and the junction held 6 bases outside the gene matches.

In DNA form, the CDR3 reads TGTGCCAGCAGCTCCCTCGTTACTAGCGGGATTTTGTACTTC. Amino acid sequence: CASSSLVTSGILYF. The chain is built from TRBV9 and TRBJ2-5; 10 bases match TRBD2. Germline V gene data show CDR1 as SGDLS and CDR2 as YYNGEE. V lost 4 bases and J lost 13; bases outside the gene matches: 13. This CDR3 spans 14 amino acids.

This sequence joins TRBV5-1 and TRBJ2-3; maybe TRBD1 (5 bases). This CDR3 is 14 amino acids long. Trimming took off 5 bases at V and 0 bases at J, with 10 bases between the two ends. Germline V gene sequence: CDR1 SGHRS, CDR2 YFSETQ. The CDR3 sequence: CASRTVFSTDTQYF. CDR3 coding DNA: TGCGCCAGCAGGACAGTCTTTAGCACAGATACGCAGTATTTT.

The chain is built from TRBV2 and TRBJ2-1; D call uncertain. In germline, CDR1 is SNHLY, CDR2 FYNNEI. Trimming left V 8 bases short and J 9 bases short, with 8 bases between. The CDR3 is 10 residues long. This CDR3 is CASASREQFF. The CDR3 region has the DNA TGTGCCAGCGCGAGCCGTGAGCAGTTCTTC.

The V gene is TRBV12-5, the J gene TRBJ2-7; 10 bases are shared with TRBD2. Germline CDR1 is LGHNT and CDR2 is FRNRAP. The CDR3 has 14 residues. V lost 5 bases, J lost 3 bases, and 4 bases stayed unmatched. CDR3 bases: TGTGCTAGTGGTGGGCTAGCGGGAGACTACGAGCAGTACTTC. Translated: CASGGLAGDYEQYF.

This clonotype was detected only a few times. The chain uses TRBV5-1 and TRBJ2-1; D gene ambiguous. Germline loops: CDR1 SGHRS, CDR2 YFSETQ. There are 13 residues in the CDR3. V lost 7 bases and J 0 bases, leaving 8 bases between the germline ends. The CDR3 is CASGSSSYNEQFF. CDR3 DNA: TGCGCCAGCGGTTCGAGCTCCTACAATGAGCAGTTCTTC.

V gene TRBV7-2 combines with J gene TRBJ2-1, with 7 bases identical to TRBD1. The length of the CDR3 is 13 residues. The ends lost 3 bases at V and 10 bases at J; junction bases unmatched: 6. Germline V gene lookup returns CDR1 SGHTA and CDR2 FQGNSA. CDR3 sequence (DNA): TGTGCCAGCAGCTTTAGGGGGCAGCGGGAGCAGTTCTTC. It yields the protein CASSFRGQREQFF. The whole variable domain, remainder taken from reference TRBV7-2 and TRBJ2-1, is GAGVSQSPSNKVTEKGKDVELRCDPISGHTALYWYRQSLGQGLEFLIYFQGNSAPDKSGLPSDRFSAERTGGSVSTLTIQRTQQEDSAVYLCASSFRGQREQFFGPGTRLTVL.

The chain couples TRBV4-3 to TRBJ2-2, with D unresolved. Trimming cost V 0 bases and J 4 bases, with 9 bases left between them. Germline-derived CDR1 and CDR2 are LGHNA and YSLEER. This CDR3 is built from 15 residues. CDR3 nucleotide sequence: TGCGCCAGCAGCCAAGAACCGAACCTCACCGGGGAGCTGTTTTTT. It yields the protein CASSQEPNLTGELFF.